The 23 T cell receptor beta chains given below trace back to one sample, sequenced in a study of shared clonotypes between healthy human individuals. Here immunoSEQ multiplex PCR was the method, and the copy in TCRdb shows in-frame clones only, minus some. The table includes a few hundred thousand clones, under 80% detected once. Specimen: memory CD4+ T cells sorted from blood. Subset reported: CD45RA-negative fraction. The origin of the receptors is a man aged 25-45 years in good health.

The gene calls are TRBV7-3 and TRBJ2-2; D is unclear. This CDR3 is 15 amino acids long. Germline CDR1 reads SGHTA; CDR2 reads FQGTGA. Trimming cost V 2 bases and J 0 bases, with 7 bases left between them. CDR3 bases: TGTGCCAGCAGCTTAGGGCTATCGAACACCGGGGAGCTGTTTTTT. This encodes CASSLGLSNTGELFF.

The V gene is TRBV7-9, the J gene TRBJ2-2, with D perhaps TRBD1 or TRBD2 (6 bases each). This CDR3 spans 11 amino acids. The germline CDR1 and CDR2 sequences are SEHNR and FQNEAQ (reference sequence). V lost 2 bases and J lost 12, with 7 bases in between. The DNA for the CDR3 is TGTGCCAGCAGCTTACGGGGGCAGCTGTTTTTT. Residues: CASSLRGQLFF.

Many counts were recorded for this clone. The identical CDR3 is also encoded by other nucleotide sequences in the sample. This chain connects TRBV29-1 to TRBJ2-7, with D tentatively TRBD1 (5 bases). The germline CDR1 and CDR2 sequences are SQVTM and ANQGSEA. Trimming shortened V by 5 bases and J by 2 bases, and 10 bases separated the two germline ends. The CDR3 contains 12 residues. Here the CDR3 reads CSVRQGAYEQYF. The CDR3 region has the DNA TGCAGCGTTCGCCAGGGCGCCTACGAGCAGTACTTC.

V is TRBV6-1 and J is TRBJ1-5; D is perhaps TRBD1 (6 bases). V was trimmed by 0 bases and J by 6 bases, leaving 15 bases between them. The V gene's germline CDR1 is MNHNS and CDR2 SASEGT. The length of the CDR3 is 16 residues. CDR3 sequence: CASSEAHWGAGQPQHF. The CDR3 bases are TGTGCCAGCAGTGAAGCCCATTGGGGGGCAGGTCAGCCCCAGCATTTT.

This clone was recorded only once. V gene TRBV28 combines with J gene TRBJ1-5; 11 positions agree with TRBD1. The CDR3 covers 17 residues. The V gene end was trimmed by 6 bases and the J gene end by 4 bases; junction bases not matched to a gene: 11. CDR1 is MDHEN, CDR2 SYDVKM, per germline. The CDR3 coding sequence is TGTGCCAGCAGCCAAACCGGGACAGGGGGTTGGAATCAGCCCCAGCATTTT. Translation: CASSQTGTGGWNQPQHF.

This clone was counted between two and nine times. The V and J genes are TRBV2 and TRBJ2-6, with D perhaps TRBD2 (5 bases). The length of the CDR3 is 14 residues. Trimming shortened V by 7 bases and J by 4 bases, and 11 bases separated the two germline ends. Per the germline V gene, CDR1 is SNHLY and CDR2 is FYNNEI. CDR3 sequence (DNA): TGTGCCAGCAAGGAGGCAGCCGGGGCCAACGTCCTGACTTTC. Its protein product is CASKEAAGANVLTF.

The chain recombines TRBV9 with TRBJ2-3; D unclear. The ends were cut back, 0 bases at V and 6 bases at J, with 11 bases in the middle. Germline loops: CDR1 SGDLS, CDR2 YYNGEE. CDR3 length: 14 amino acids. The CDR3 bases are TGTGCCAGCAGCGTAGAGGGTAGATCGGATACGCAGTATTTT. Residues: CASSVEGRSDTQYF.

This clone has just a few counts. V gene TRBV9 combines with J gene TRBJ2-3, with 9 bases that match TRBD1. Germline loops: CDR1 SGDLS, CDR2 YYNGEE. Trimming cost V 0 bases and J 4 bases; bases outside gene matches: 6. The CDR3 runs 16 residues. The CDR3 here is CASSVGGQGVSDTQYF. The CDR3 DNA sequence: TGTGCCAGCAGCGTAGGGGGACAGGGTGTTTCAGATACGCAGTATTTT. The whole variable domain, remainder taken from reference TRBV9 and TRBJ2-3, is DSGVTQTPKHLITATGQRVTLRCSPRSGDLSVYWYQQSLDQGLQFLIQYYNGEERAKGNILERFSAQQFPDLHSELNLSSLELGDSALYFCASSVGGQGVSDTQYFGPGTRLTVL.

The chain recombines TRBV7-2 with TRBJ1-4; tentatively, D is TRBD1 (5 bases). The CDR3 is 15 amino acids. Trimming cost V 1 base and J 6 bases, with 12 bases left between them. Germline lookup yields CDR1 SGHTA and CDR2 FQGNSA. Written as DNA, the CDR3 is TGTGCCAGCAGCTTAGGCAGGGTGTGGGATGAAAAACTGTTTTTT. Encoded protein: CASSLGRVWDEKLFF.

The chain uses TRBV6-1 and TRBJ2-5; perhaps TRBD2 as D (5 bases). Germline CDR1 and CDR2: MNHNS and SASEGT. This CDR3 has 10 amino acids. The CDR3 region is CGAGTVTQYF. CDR3 in DNA: TGTGGGGCGGGCACGGTGACCCAGTACTTC.

This clone has just a few counts. The CDR3 spells CAWSVVTTRHSGTQYF. CDR3 coding DNA: TGTGCCTGGAGTGTTGTGACGACACGGCATTCGGGGACCCAGTACTTC. The genes are TRBV30 and TRBJ2-5, with D uncertain. There are 16 residues in the CDR3. V lost 0 bases and J lost 7, with 21 bases in between. Germline-derived CDR1 and CDR2 are GTSNPN and SVGIG (reference sequence).

The V and J genes are TRBV10-3 and TRBJ2-2; weak D call: TRBD1 (8 bases). Germline V gives CDR1 ENHRY, CDR2 SYGVKD. V dropped 6 bases and J dropped 1 base, with 15 bases sitting between them. The CDR3 is made up of 16 amino acids. The CDR3 sequence is CAISKGGTGNTGELFF. The CDR3 DNA is TGTGCCATCAGCAAGGGAGGGACAGGGAACACCGGGGAGCTGTTTTTT.

The chain has TRBV5-4 and TRBJ2-5; D not certain. The germline V gene has CDR1 SGHNT and CDR2 YYREEE (reference sequence). V was trimmed by 4 bases and J by 4 bases, leaving 20 bases between them. CDR3 length equals 16 residues. The chain's CDR3 is CASSQQNRGAGETQYF. The CDR3 DNA reads TGTGCCAGCAGCCAACAAAACCGCGGTGCTGGAGAGACCCAGTACTTC.

The genes are TRBV6-1 and TRBJ1-5, with D possibly matching TRBD1 (5 bases). CDR3 length: 13 residues. V lost 5 bases, J lost 4 bases, and 9 bases lay in between. Germline loops: CDR1 MNHNS, CDR2 SASEGT. In DNA, the CDR3 is TGTGCCAGCAGTCAGGGTTTGAATCAGCCCCAGCATTTT. This encodes CASSQGLNQPQHF.

A single count supports this clone. The chain employs TRBV7-8 and TRBJ2-1, with 7 bases fitting TRBD2. The V segment lost 2 bases and the J segment 4 bases; nucleotides outside the gene matches: 5. Germline CDR1 SGHVS, CDR2 FQNEAQ. The CDR3 runs to 15 residues. The CDR3 loop is CASSLRLAEYNEQFF. The CDR3 DNA reads as TGTGCCAGCAGCTTACGTCTAGCGGAGTACAATGAGCAGTTCTTC. The whole variable domain, remainder taken from reference TRBV7-8 and TRBJ2-1, is GAGVSQSPRYKVAKRGQDVALRCDPISGHVSLFWYQQALGQGPEFLTYFQNEAQLDKSGLPSDRFFAERPEGSVSTLKIQRTQQEDSAVYLCASSLRLAEYNEQFFGPGTRLTVL.

In its sample, this clone is medium-sized. This sequence joins TRBV7-9 and TRBJ2-7; D perhaps matches TRBD2 (5 bases). V gave up 5 bases and J gave up 6 bases, with 14 bases separating them. The CDR3 is 13 amino acids. Germline V gene lookup returns CDR1 SEHNR and CDR2 FQNEAQ (reference sequence). DNA for the CDR3: TGTGCCAGCAGCAATCAACTAGTTTCCGAGCAGTACTTC. Protein sequence: CASSNQLVSEQYF.

The V and J genes are TRBV7-9 and TRBJ2-5; D possibly uses TRBD1 or TRBD2 (5 bases each). V shed 1 base and J shed 3 bases, with 24 bases lying between them. Looked up from germline, CDR1 is SEHNR and CDR2 is FQNEAQ (reference sequence). The CDR3 is 19 residues long. CDR3 sequence: CASSLEEKIEGLVEETQYF. Here the CDR3 DNA reads TGTGCCAGCAGCTTAGAAGAGAAGATAGAGGGGCTGGTTGAAGAGACCCAGTACTTC.

CDR3 nucleotide sequence: TGTGCCGCAGGACCCGGGGTGGGGCCCCAGTTCTTC. This translates into CAAGPGVGPQFF. The chain recombines TRBV11-2 with TRBJ2-1, with D tentatively TRBD1 or TRBD2 (5 bases each). V lost 11 bases to trimming and J lost 13 bases, with 21 bases between them. This CDR3 comprises 12 residues. Per the germline V gene, CDR1 is SGHAT and CDR2 is FQNNGV. The complete variable domain, with remaining parts taken from reference TRBV11-2 and TRBJ2-1, reads EAGVAQSPRYKIIEKRQSVAFWCNPISGHATLYWYQQILGQGPKLLIQFQNNGVVDDSQLPKDRFSAERLKGVDSTLKIQPAKLEDSAVYLCAAGPGVGPQFFGPGTRLTVL.

The chain uses TRBV4-2 and TRBJ2-7, with 7 bases identical to TRBD1. Germline assignment: CDR1 LGHNA and CDR2 YNFKEQ. This CDR3 spans 14 amino acids. After removal of 1 base from V and 1 base from J, the junction contained 1 base not matched to a gene. CDR3 coding DNA: TGTGCCAGCAGCCAAGCAGGGGGTTCCTACGAGCAGTACTTC. Translating it yields CASSQAGGSYEQYF.

This sequence joins TRBV7-7 and TRBJ2-1; 12 nucleotides line up with TRBD2. After removal of 1 base from V and 4 bases from J, the junction contained 2 bases not matched to a gene. CDR3 size: 16 residues. The V gene's germline CDR1 is SSHAT and CDR2 FNYEAQ (reference sequence). Here the CDR3 reads CASSLGLAGAYNEQFF. In DNA form, the CDR3 reads TGTGCCAGCAGCTTAGGACTAGCGGGAGCTTACAATGAGCAGTTCTTC.

The gene calls are TRBV27 and TRBJ2-5; D unclear. Germline V gives CDR1 MNHEY, CDR2 SMNVEV (reference sequence). The CDR3 contains 14 residues. Trimming took off 5 bases at V and 5 bases at J, with 15 bases between the two ends. This chain's CDR3 is CASSTRLSGETQYF. The CDR3 region has the DNA TGTGCCAGCAGTACGCGATTGAGTGGGGAGACCCAGTACTTC.

A remark on this clone: Other DNA sequences of this sample code for an identical CDR3. This chain connects TRBV11-2 to TRBJ2-7; D is uncertain. The ends were cut back, 0 bases at V and 4 bases at J, with 7 bases in the middle. The CDR3 has 13 residues. Germline V gives CDR1 SGHAT, CDR2 FQNNGV. CDR3 sequence: CASSLEAEYEQYF. As DNA, the CDR3 is TGTGCCAGCAGCTTAGAGGCAGAATACGAGCAGTACTTC.

The chain links TRBV15 to TRBJ1-4, with D perhaps TRBD1 (5 bases). CDR1 LNHNV and CDR2 YYDKDF come from the germline V gene (reference sequence). V gave up 0 bases and J gave up 7 bases, with 9 bases separating them. CDR3 length equals 14 residues. The CDR3 protein is CATSREGGTEKLFF. DNA for the CDR3: TGTGCCACCAGCAGAGAGGGCGGGACTGAAAAACTGTTTTTT.